The 25 T cell receptor beta chains reported below all come from one sample, sequenced in a study of T cell responses to AZD1222 COVID-19 vaccine. The repertoire was sequenced with immunoSEQ multiplex PCR; TCRdb's copy has only in-frame clones and lacks some. Among approximately 120,000 clones, 75% to 90% were seen once, and the ten largest hold just under 4.5%. The sample was peripheral blood, taken 28 days after the second AZD1222 dose. These receptors were obtained from an adult who received the AZD1222 COVID-19 vaccine.

This clone appeared a few times. This sequence joins TRBV6-5 and TRBJ1-4; D gene unclear. The CDR3 sequence is 14 residues long. Trimming removed 6 bases from V and 0 bases from J, with 8 bases in between. Germline lookup yields CDR1 MNHEY and CDR2 SVGAGI. The CDR3: CASRFGPTNEKLFF. For the CDR3, the DNA is TGTGCCAGCAGGTTCGGACCAACTAATGAAAAACTGTTTTTT.

The chain uses TRBV30 and TRBJ1-2; 8 bases line up with TRBD1. This CDR3 contains 11 residues. Per germline, CDR1 GTSNPN and CDR2 SVGIG (reference sequence). V trimming: 3 bases; J trimming: 8 bases; junction bases outside the gene matches: 2. CDR3 amino acids: CAWRTGEGYTF. DNA of the CDR3: TGTGCCTGGAGGACAGGGGAAGGCTACACCTTC.

The chain employs TRBV28 and TRBJ1-5; D is uncertain. Germline V gives CDR1 MDHEN, CDR2 SYDVKM. This CDR3 has 18 amino acids. Trimming took off 2 bases at V and 2 bases at J, with 19 bases between the two ends. CDR3 nucleotides: TGTGCCAGCAGTTTACTCGTACGGGGTCCACGGGGCAATCAGCCCCAGCATTTT. Its translation: CASSLLVRGPRGNQPQHF.

This chain joins TRBV10-2 and TRBJ1-1, with D possibly being TRBD1 (6 bases). V was shortened by 5 bases and J by 8 bases, with 15 bases between the two germline ends. CDR1 and CDR2 (germline): WSHSY, SAAADI. This CDR3 comprises 13 residues. CDR3 coding DNA: TGCGCCAGCAGTTCCGCGGGGGGCGCAGAAGCTTTCTTT. Protein sequence: CASSSAGGAEAFF.

The chain combines TRBV6-5 with TRBJ1-2; no definite D call. Deletions cut 10 bases from V and 2 bases from J, with 17 bases between. There are 14 residues in the CDR3. Germline lookup yields CDR1 MNHEY and CDR2 SVGAGI. The CDR3 is CATQKEGGNYGYTF. The CDR3 nucleotides are TGTGCCACCCAGAAGGAGGGTGGAAACTATGGCTACACCTTC.

The genes are TRBV4-1 and TRBJ2-4; maybe TRBD1 (6 bases). Between the trimmed V and J ends, which lost 1 base and 0 bases, there was a span of 13 bases. This CDR3 is 17 amino acids long. Germline V CDR1 and CDR2: MGHRA, YSYEKL. The CDR3 reads CASSQARQELAKNIQYF. The CDR3 DNA follows: TGCGCCAGCAGCCAAGCTCGACAGGAGCTAGCCAAAAACATTCAGTACTTC.

Only a few counts were recorded for this clone. The V call is TRBV4-3, the J call TRBJ2-1; unclear D gene. Trimming pared 0 bases from V and 4 bases from J, leaving 4 bases between. The germline V gene encodes CDR1 LGHNA and CDR2 YSLEER. CDR3 length: 13 residues. CDR3 nucleotides: TGCGCCAGCAGCCAAGAGCAGTACAATGAGCAGTTCTTC. This codes for CASSQEQYNEQFF.

The gene calls are TRBV10-2 and TRBJ1-1; 7 positions agree with TRBD1. The CDR3 runs 11 residues. V was pared by 4 bases and J by 11 bases, with 4 bases of the junction left unmatched. Germline-derived CDR1 and CDR2 are WSHSY and SAAADI. The CDR3 here is CASSVEGAAFF. DNA for the CDR3: TGCGCCAGCAGTGTGGAGGGGGCCGCTTTCTTT.

This chain links TRBV6-5 with TRBJ2-7; D tentatively fits TRBD1 or TRBD2 (5 bases each). V lost 6 bases and J lost 2, with 5 bases in between. Germline V lookup: CDR1 MNHEY, CDR2 SVGAGI. This CDR3 comprises 11 residues. Here the CDR3 reads CASRGAYEQYF. The CDR3 nucleotides are TGTGCCAGCAGGGGGGCCTACGAGCAGTACTTC.

The chain combines TRBV25-1 with TRBJ2-3; 7 bases agree with TRBD2. The CDR3 covers 16 residues. Trimming took 5 bases from V and 3 from J; bases not matched to a gene: 11. CDR1 is MGHDK, CDR2 SYGVNS, per germline. CDR3 amino acids: CASSTRLAKPTDTQYF. The CDR3 DNA reads as TGTGCCAGCAGTACCCGACTAGCCAAACCGACAGATACGCAGTATTTT.

The rearrangement joins TRBV2 to TRBJ1-6; 10 bases are shared with TRBD1. The length of the CDR3 is 14 residues. In germline, CDR1 is SNHLY, CDR2 FYNNEI. V gave up 8 bases and J gave up 10 bases; unmatched junction bases: 8. The DNA for the CDR3 is TGTGCCAGCGGGGGACAGGGGCGGGAATCACCCCTCCACTTT. This encodes CASGGQGRESPLHF.

The genes are TRBV19 and TRBJ1-1; 8 bases are shared with TRBD1. Trimming cost V 7 bases and J 1 base; bases outside gene matches: 11. The CDR3 spans 16 residues. The germline V gene encodes CDR1 LNHDA and CDR2 SQIVND (reference sequence). Here the CDR3 reads CASKAGGSIRNTEAFF. CDR3 coding DNA: TGTGCCAGTAAGGCAGGGGGCTCTATTAGGAACACTGAAGCTTTCTTT.

This clone came up a few times. The chain is built from TRBV6-5 and TRBJ2-5; 8 bases line up with TRBD1. Unmatched junction bases numbered 8, after V lost 6 bases and J lost 5 bases. The CDR3 is 14 residues long. Germline lookup yields CDR1 MNHEY and CDR2 SVGAGI. CDR3 loop: CASRGQGWWETQYF. Here the CDR3 DNA reads TGTGCCAGCAGAGGACAGGGTTGGTGGGAGACCCAGTACTTC.

The rearrangement joins TRBV19 to TRBJ1-6; D is possibly TRBD1 (6 bases). Germline lookup yields CDR1 LNHDA and CDR2 SQIVND (reference sequence). This CDR3 comprises 17 residues. The germline V and J ends were trimmed by 6 bases and 3 bases, with 18 bases remaining between them. CDR3: CASRPPGGAGYNSPLHF. CDR3 DNA: TGTGCCAGTAGGCCCCCGGGGGGGGCTGGCTATAATTCACCCCTCCACTTT.

The chain recombines TRBV20-1 with TRBJ1-1; possible D gene TRBD1, 6 bases. The ends were cut back, 3 bases at V and 11 bases at J, with 10 bases in the middle. Germline V CDR1 and CDR2: DFQATT, SNEGSKA (reference sequence). This CDR3 spans 10 amino acids. The DNA for the CDR3 is TGCAGTGCTAGGGGGGCTCCGGCTTTCTTT. Translation: CSARGAPAFF.

V usage is TRBV19 and J usage is TRBJ1-6; TRBD1 agrees at 9 bases. The CDR3 is 16 residues long. The germline V gene encodes CDR1 LNHDA and CDR2 SQIVND (reference sequence). Germline trimming cut 7 bases from V and 9 bases from J; bases unmatched to any gene: 13. CDR3 nucleotides: TGTGCCAGTAAACACTGGGACAGGGTTAGGAGTTCACCCCTCCACTTT. Translation: CASKHWDRVRSSPLHF.

The chain is built from TRBV14 and TRBJ2-1; 10 bases line up with TRBD2. The germline CDR1 and CDR2 sequences are SGHDN and FVKESK. This CDR3 is built from 21 residues. The trim removed 3 bases at V and 0 bases at J, leaving 17 bases unmatched. The chain's CDR3 is CASSHAPGLATRASSYNEQFF. The DNA of the CDR3 is TGTGCCAGCAGCCACGCTCCGGGACTAGCGACTCGCGCGAGCTCCTACAATGAGCAGTTCTTC. Supplemented by reference TRBV14 and TRBJ2-1, the full variable domain reads EAGVTQFPSHSVIEKGQTVTLRCDPISGHDNLYWYRRVMGKEIKFLLHFVKESKQDESGMPNNRFLAERTGGTYSTLKVQPAELEDSGVYFCASSHAPGLATRASSYNEQFFGPGTRLTVL.

The rearrangement uses TRBV10-3 and TRBJ1-2; maybe TRBD1 (5 bases). Germline CDR1 reads ENHRY; CDR2 reads SYGVKD. V was clipped by 5 bases and J by 3 bases, with 13 bases between them. CDR3 length: 14 amino acids. The CDR3, as DNA: TGTGCCATCAGTTTCGCCGGGGCGGACTATGGCTACACCTTC. The encoded protein is CAISFAGADYGYTF.

This chain links TRBV6-1 with TRBJ1-2; D is undetermined. Germline CDR1 reads MNHNS; CDR2 reads SASEGT. This CDR3 has 18 amino acids. V dropped 0 bases and J dropped 8 bases, with 25 bases sitting between them. The CDR3 coding sequence is TGTGCCAGCAGTGAAGCGATCAGGCGAACTGTAACTACCCAGGGCTACACCTTC. As protein: CASSEAIRRTVTTQGYTF.

This sequence joins TRBV7-9 and TRBJ2-7; D gene unclear. Germline V gives CDR1 SEHNR, CDR2 FQNEAQ (reference sequence). V lost 8 bases, J lost 7 bases, and 12 bases lay in between. The CDR3 loop spans 11 amino acids. CDR3 coding DNA: TGTGCCAGCGGGTTGCAGGATGAGCAGTACTTC. Residues: CASGLQDEQYF. The complete variable domain, with remaining parts taken from reference TRBV7-9 and TRBJ2-7, reads DTGVSQNPRHKITKRGQNVTFRCDPISEHNRLYWYRQTLGQGPEFLTYFQNEAQLEKSRLLSDRFSAERPKGSFSTLEIQRTEQGDSAMYLCASGLQDEQYFGPGTRLTVT.

A single count supports this clone. This rearrangement joins TRBV3-1 (or the pseudogene TRBV3-2) to TRBJ1-6; tentative D call: TRBD1 (6 bases). Germline lookup yields CDR1 LGHDT and CDR2 YNNKEL (reference sequence). This CDR3 comprises 14 residues. Trimming removed 7 bases at V and 7 bases at J, with 14 bases between. The CDR3 sequence is CASTKGEVNSPLHF. As DNA, the CDR3 is TGTGCCAGCACCAAGGGGGAAGTCAATTCACCCCTCCACTTT.

The chain carries TRBV24-1 and TRBJ1-5, with D perhaps TRBD1 (6 bases). The CDR3 loop spans 17 amino acids. Trimming cost V 3 bases and J 3 bases, with 17 bases left between them. Germline values: CDR1 KGHDR, CDR2 SFDVKD. The CDR3 nucleotides read TGTGCCACCAGTGATCCTATCGGGGGCGAGGACAATCAGCCCCAGCATTTT. This gives the protein CATSDPIGGEDNQPQHF.

This rearrangement joins TRBV7-2 to TRBJ1-2; D uncertain. The germline V and J ends were trimmed by 1 base and 7 bases, with 4 bases remaining between them. The germline CDR1 and CDR2 sequences are SGHTA and FQGNSA. The CDR3 sequence is 11 residues long. The CDR3 spells CASSLGRGYTF. The CDR3 bases are TGTGCCAGCAGCTTAGGGCGTGGCTACACCTTC.

The rearrangement uses TRBV7-2 and TRBJ2-2; 7 positions match TRBD2. CDR3 size: 13 residues. Per germline, CDR1 SGHTA and CDR2 FQGNSA. With V trimmed by 5 bases and J by 4 bases, 1 base remained unmatched. The CDR3 loop reads CASSRGGTGELFF. CDR3 in DNA: TGTGCCAGCAGCCGCGGGGGCACCGGGGAGCTGTTTTTT. The full variable domain, rest sourced from reference TRBV7-2 and TRBJ2-2, is GAGVSQSPSNKVTEKGKDVELRCDPISGHTALYWYRQSLGQGLEFLIYFQGNSAPDKSGLPSDRFSAERTGGSVSTLTIQRTQQEDSAVYLCASSRGGTGELFFGEGSRLTVL.

V is TRBV5-5 and J is TRBJ1-5, with 7 bases lining up with TRBD1. The CDR3 is made up of 15 amino acids. Germline CDR1 reads SGHKS; CDR2 reads YYEKEE (reference sequence). The trim removed 0 bases at V and 7 bases at J, leaving 7 bases unmatched. The CDR3 region has the DNA TGTGCCAGCAGCTTGGGAGGGGGCGCAGGACAGCCCCAGCATTTT. As protein: CASSLGGGAGQPQHF.